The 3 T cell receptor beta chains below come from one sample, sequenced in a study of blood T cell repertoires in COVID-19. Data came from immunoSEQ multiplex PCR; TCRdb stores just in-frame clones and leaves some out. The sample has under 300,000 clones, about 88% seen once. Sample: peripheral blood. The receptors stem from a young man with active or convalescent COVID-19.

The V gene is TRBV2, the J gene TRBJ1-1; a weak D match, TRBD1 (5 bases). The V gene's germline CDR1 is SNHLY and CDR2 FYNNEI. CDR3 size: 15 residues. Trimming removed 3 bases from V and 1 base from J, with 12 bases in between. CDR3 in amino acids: CASSDLGHRNTEAFF. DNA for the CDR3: TGTGCCAGCAGTGACCTTGGACATCGGAACACTGAAGCTTTCTTT.

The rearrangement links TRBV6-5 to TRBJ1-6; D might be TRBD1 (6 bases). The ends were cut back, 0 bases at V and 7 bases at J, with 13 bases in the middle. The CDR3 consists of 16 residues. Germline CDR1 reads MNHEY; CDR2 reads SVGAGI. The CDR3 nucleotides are TGTGCCAGCAGTTACTCGACGGTGGGGGCGAATTCACCCCTCCACTTT. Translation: CASSYSTVGANSPLHF.

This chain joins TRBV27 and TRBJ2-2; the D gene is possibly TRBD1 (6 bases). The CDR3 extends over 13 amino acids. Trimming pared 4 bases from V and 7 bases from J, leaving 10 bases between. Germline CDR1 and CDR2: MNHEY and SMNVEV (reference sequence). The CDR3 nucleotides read TGTGCCAGCAGTTCTACAGGGATCGGGGAGCTGTTTTTT. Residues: CASSSTGIGELFF.